Listed below are T cell receptor beta chains from one sample, sequenced in a study of blood T cell repertoires in COVID-19. Repertoires were generated with immunoSEQ multiplex PCR, while TCRdb's copy carries only in-frame clones and drops some. This sample has approximately 270,000 clones, with approximately 85% found just once. Input material: peripheral blood. The receptor set was obtained from a human donor with COVID-19, enrolled during active disease. The donor label of this sample is uncertain. Each CDR3 is given with its conserved first and last residue. A D gene is named only where the DNA matches it firmly. Clone size, where shown, is once, few, many, or a class for clones that have expanded.

TRBV5-1	TRBJ1-1	few	TRBD1	CASSLTGGQGNTEAFF	TGCGCCAGCAGCCTTACAGGGGGCCAGGGGAACACTGAAGCTTTCTTT
TRBV27	TRBJ2-7	.	.	CASSFNRDEQYF	TGTGCCAGCAGTTTTAACAGGGACGAGCAGTACTTC
TRBV12-3/TRBV12-4	TRBJ2-5	.	.	CASSWDWGETQYF	TGTGCCAGCAGCTGGGACTGGGGGGAGACCCAGTACTTC
TRBV7-8	TRBJ1-5	.	.	CASSFAGNQPQHF	TGTGCCAGCAGCTTCGCCGGGAATCAGCCCCAGCATTTT
TRBV28	TRBJ2-5	.	TRBD2	CASSSALAGAGTQYF	TGTGCCAGCAGCTCGGCACTAGCGGGAGCCGGGACCCAGTACTTC
TRBV6-5	TRBJ1-2	few	.	CASSYKREYGYTF	TGTGCCAGCAGTTACAAAAGGGAGTATGGCTACACCTTC
TRBV11-2	TRBJ2-1	.	TRBD2	CASREAGGTYNEQFF	TGTGCCAGCAGAGAAGCGGGAGGGACCTACAATGAGCAGTTCTTC
TRBV19	TRBJ2-4	.	.	CASSRVGGLAKNIQYF	TGTGCCAGTAGTAGGGTGGGAGGCTTAGCCAAAAACATTCAGTACTTC
TRBV11-2	TRBJ2-1	.	.	CASSFRGGGSYNEQFF	TGTGCCAGCAGCTTTCGAGGCGGTGGCTCCTACAATGAGCAGTTCTTC
TRBV27	TRBJ2-7	once	.	CASGTTYEQYF	TGTGCCAGCGGTACAACCTACGAGCAGTACTTC
TRBV20-1	TRBJ1-1	.	.	CSARFNTEAFF	TGCAGTGCACGGTTTAACACTGAAGCTTTCTTT
TRBV28	TRBJ1-2	.	.	CASSPLDFFPYGYTF	TGTGCCAGCAGTCCCCTGGACTTTTTCCCTTATGGCTACACCTTC
TRBV30	TRBJ1-5	.	.	CAWSPQGQPQHF	TGTGCCTGGAGTCCCCAGGGTCAGCCCCAGCATTTT
TRBV13	TRBJ1-2	.	TRBD1	CASSSDRGHGYTF	TGTGCCAGCAGCTCGGACAGGGGCCATGGCTACACCTTC
TRBV7-2	TRBJ2-7	.	.	CASSSPGVHEQYF	TGTGCCAGCAGCTCCCCAGGGGTCCACGAGCAGTACTTC
TRBV28	TRBJ1-5	.	TRBD1	CASSSDRGGSYNQPQHF	TGTGCCAGCAGTTCCGACAGGGGGGGATCCTACAATCAGCCCCAGCATTTT
TRBV18	TRBJ1-2	.	TRBD1	CASSLGQGARVSYGYTF	TGTGCCAGCTCACTCGGACAGGGGGCGCGAGTCTCCTATGGCTACACCTTC
TRBV6-1	TRBJ2-3	few	TRBD1	CASSDRTGTDTQYF	TGTGCCAGCAGTGATCGGACAGGGACCGATACGCAGTATTTT
TRBV19	TRBJ1-5	.	TRBD1	CASSPRTGLSNQPQHF	TGTGCCAGTAGTCCCCGGACAGGTCTTAGCAATCAGCCCCAGCATTTT
TRBV29-1	TRBJ2-3	.	TRBD1	CSVDRQGGTDTQYF	TGCAGCGTTGATAGACAGGGGGGCACAGATACGCAGTATTTT
TRBV27	TRBJ1-2	.	.	CASSADRHYGYTF	TGTGCCAGCAGTGCTGACAGACACTATGGCTACACCTTC
TRBV2	TRBJ2-7	.	TRBD2	CASSAEGLAGAYEQYF	TGTGCCAGCAGCGCCGAAGGACTAGCGGGAGCCTACGAGCAGTACTTC
TRBV20-1	TRBJ1-2	.	.	CSARLQDGYTF	TGCAGTGCTAGGCTTCAGGATGGCTACACCTTC
TRBV6-5	TRBJ2-1	.	.	CASSLGRSYNEQFF	TGTGCCAGCAGTTTGGGCCGATCCTACAATGAGCAGTTCTTC
TRBV10-3	TRBJ1-1	.	TRBD1	CAISTGGEATEAFF	TGTGCCATCAGTACAGGGGGCGAGGCCACTGAAGCTTTCTTT
TRBV20-1	TRBJ1-1	.	TRBD1	CSASWQGASAFF	TGCAGTGCTAGTTGGCAGGGGGCTTCAGCTTTCTTT
TRBV7-3	TRBJ2-1	.	.	CASSLTWDTGNEQFF	TGTGCCAGCAGCTTAACGTGGGACACTGGGAATGAGCAGTTCTTC
TRBV12-2	TRBJ2-7	.	.	CASRAGLPKEQYF	TGTGCAAGTCGCGCGGGCCTCCCTAAGGAGCAGTACTTC
TRBV7-9	TRBJ2-7	.	TRBD1	CASSSVRTGSSYEQYF	TGTGCCAGCAGCTCCGTAAGGACAGGGAGCTCCTACGAGCAGTACTTC
TRBV19	TRBJ1-4	.	TRBD1	CASSISGQIIFNYNEKLFF	TGTGCCAGTAGTATTTCGGGACAGATAATATTCAACTATAATGAAAAACTGTTTTTT
TRBV11-1	TRBJ1-4	.	.	CASSPRVEGEKLFF	TGTGCCAGCAGCCCAAGGGTCGAGGGAGAAAAACTGTTTTTT
TRBV7-2	TRBJ2-1	few	TRBD2	CASSRAGAALYDNEQFF	TGTGCCAGCAGCCGGGCGGGAGCCGCTTTGTATGACAATGAGCAGTTCTTC
TRBV7-2	TRBJ2-5	.	TRBD1	CASSSGTADGETQYF	TGTGCCAGCAGCTCAGGGACAGCCGATGGAGAGACCCAGTACTTC
TRBV2	TRBJ1-2	few	.	CASGDMGVSGYTF	TGTGCCAGCGGGGACATGGGGGTCTCTGGCTACACCTTC